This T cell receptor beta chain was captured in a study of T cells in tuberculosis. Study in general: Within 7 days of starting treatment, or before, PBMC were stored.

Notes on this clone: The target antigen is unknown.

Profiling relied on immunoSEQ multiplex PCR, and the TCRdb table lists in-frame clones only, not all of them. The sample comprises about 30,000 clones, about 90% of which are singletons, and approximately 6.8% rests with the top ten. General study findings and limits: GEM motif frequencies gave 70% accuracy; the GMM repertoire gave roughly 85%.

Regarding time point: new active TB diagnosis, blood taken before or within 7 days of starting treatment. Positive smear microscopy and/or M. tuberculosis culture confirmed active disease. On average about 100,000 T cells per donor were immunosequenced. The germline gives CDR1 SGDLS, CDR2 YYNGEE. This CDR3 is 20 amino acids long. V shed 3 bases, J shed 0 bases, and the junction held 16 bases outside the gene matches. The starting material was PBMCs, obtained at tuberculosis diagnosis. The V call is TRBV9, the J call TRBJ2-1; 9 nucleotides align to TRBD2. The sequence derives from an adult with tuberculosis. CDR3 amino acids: CASSAAAGGGAPSSYNEQFF. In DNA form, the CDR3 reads TGTGCCAGCAGCGCAGCTGCGGGCGGGGGGGCCCCAAGCTCCTACAATGAGCAGTTCTTC.